This T cell receptor (beta chain) derives from a study of T cells after yellow fever vaccination. General study points: The secondary response peaked faster, at day 5 versus 15, but was weaker. Bulk-population clonotypes that are abundant could appear as contaminants in FACS-sorted repertoires. Some clonotypes were seen in both the CD4 and the CD8 compartments. These made up a small share and likely arose from convergent recombination.

Germline-derived CDR1 and CDR2 are SGHTA and FQGNSA. Germline trimming cut 5 bases from V and 0 bases from J; bases unmatched to any gene: 5. This CDR3 is 15 amino acids long. This clonotype has a count of ten or more. Its antigen is undetermined. A 5'RACE template-switching step, the method used to make TCR cDNA, added a universal primer site and UMIs. TCRdb ran MiXCR on the 5' RACE reads and lists one entry per CDR3 protein. The sample holds some 250,000 distinct CDR3 sequences, approximately 3.6% seen once. This specimen consisted of PBMCs, obtained 15 days after the yellow fever booster vaccination. The sequence came from a man aged 18 to 29 who received the YFV17D yellow fever vaccine. V and J are TRBV7-2 and TRBJ2-3, with 7 bases fitting TRBD2. The CDR3 nucleotides read TGTGCCAGCAGCCTATGGGAGGGCAGCACAGATACGCAGTATTTT. It is translated as CASSLWEGSTDTQYF.